This is a list of T cell receptor beta chains from one sample in a study of T-cell reconstitution after alpha-beta-depleted transplantation in children. TCRdb ran MiXCR on the PCR reads and lists one entry per CDR3 protein. In the table there are roughly 610,000 distinct CDR3 sequences, roughly a tenth of which are singletons. Here the sequenced sample was PBMCs from the stem cell graft donor, taken from the stem cell graft. Receptors were obtained from a human donor who donated a stem cell graft to a child with acute myeloid leukemia. CDR3s include the opening cysteine and the closing phenylalanine or tryptophan. D genes are given only for firm matches. Clone size, where shown, is once, few, many, or a class for clones that have expanded.

clone_size j_call v_call d_call cdr3_aa cdr3_nt
few TRBJ2-5 TRBV11-2 TRBD1 CASSLGRTGTVETQYF TGTGCCAGCAGCTTAGGCCGGACAGGGACCGTTGAGACCCAGTACTTC
few TRBJ2-1 TRBV6-1 TRBD1 CASSAGTGDYNEQFF TGTGCCAGCAGCGCCGGGACAGGGGACTACAATGAGCAGTTCTTC
many TRBJ2-7 TRBV21-1 . CASSLEVGQGNEQYF .
. TRBJ2-3 TRBV20-1 . CSARDYNSDSADTQYF TGCAGTGCTAGAGATTATAACAGCGATTCGGCAGATACGCAGTATTTT
many TRBJ1-1 TRBV4-2 . CASSQDRPGRMNTEAFF TGTGCCAGCAGCCAAGATCGGCCCGGACGTATGAACACTGAAGCTTTCTTT
. TRBJ2-1 TRBV12-3/TRBV12-4 TRBD2 CASSLGTSGGGGEQFF TGTGCCAGCAGTTTAGGGACTAGCGGGGGGGGAGGTGAGCAGTTCTTC
. TRBJ2-3 TRBV18 . CASSRDWEDTQYF TGTGCCAGCTCACGGGACTGGGAAGATACGCAGTATTTT
many TRBJ2-3 TRBV4-3 . CASSQDRAGADTQYF TGCGCCAGCAGCCAAGATAGGGCAGGAGCAGATACGCAGTATTTT
few TRBJ2-7 TRBV6-2/TRBV6-3 . CASSYSGRMDEQYF TGTGCCAGCAGTTACTCGGGCCGCATGGACGAGCAGTACTTC
many TRBJ2-7 TRBV7-9 . CASSQTSSGAGNEQYF TGTGCCAGCAGCCAAACTAGCTCGGGAGCAGGAAACGAGCAGTACTTC
few TRBJ2-1 TRBV7-3 TRBD2 CASSRGLAGNNEQFF TGTGCCAGCAGCCGTGGACTAGCTGGGAACAATGAGCAGTTCTTC
few TRBJ2-6 TRBV12-3/TRBV12-4 . CASLPGQREYSGANVLTF TGTGCCAGCCTCCCTGGGCAGAGAGAATACTCTGGGGCCAACGTCCTGACTTTC
. TRBJ1-5 TRBV6-1 TRBD1 CASRPRGDSNSNQPQHF TGTGCCAGCAGGCCAAGGGGGGACAGTAATAGCAATCAGCCCCAGCATTTT
few TRBJ1-3 TRBV20-1 . CSAPDRSGNTIYF TGCAGTGCCCCCGACCGCTCTGGAAACACCATATATTTT
. TRBJ2-7 TRBV20-1 TRBD2 CSAKTSGSSYEQYF TGCAGTGCGAAAACTAGCGGGAGCTCCTACGAGCAGTACTTC
. TRBJ2-7 TRBV29-1 TRBD1 CSARDRGSFHPTEQYF TGCAGCGCCCGGGACAGGGGGAGTTTCCATCCTACCGAGCAGTACTTC
. TRBJ2-5 TRBV5-1 . CASSLRLGVPETQYF TGCGCCAGCAGCCTACGACTGGGCGTACCGGAGACCCAGTACTTC
many TRBJ2-2 TRBV4-2 TRBD1 CASSATGAPGELFF TGTGCCAGCAGCGCAACAGGGGCCCCCGGGGAGCTGTTTTTT
. TRBJ1-1 TRBV5-1 . CASSEPWAGEAFF TGCGCCAGCAGCGAACCGTGGGCGGGTGAAGCTTTCTTT
few TRBJ2-7 TRBV7-2 TRBD2 CASSLVGSGPSYEQYF TGTGCCAGCAGCTTAGTCGGTAGCGGGCCGTCCTACGAGCAGTACTTC
many TRBJ2-1 TRBV7-9 . CASSPSGPQLRFGQFF TGTGCCAGCAGCCCCTCGGGACCACAGTTAAGGTTTGGGCAGTTCTTC
few TRBJ1-5 TRBV5-5 . CASSPKLGPTNQPQHF TGTGCCAGCAGCCCAAAACTGGGACCGACAAATCAGCCCCAGCATTTT
. TRBJ2-5 TRBV20-1 . CSARNPPGVQETQYF TGCAGTGCTAGAAATCCGCCCGGGGTACAAGAGACCCAGTACTTC
many TRBJ1-2 TRBV29-1 . CSVRGASNYGYTF TGCAGCGTTCGGGGGGCATCTAACTATGGCTACACCTTC
few TRBJ2-1 TRBV7-9 . CASSPLLGVYNEQFF TGTGCCAGCAGCCCCCTTTTGGGGGTCTACAATGAGCAGTTCTTC
few TRBJ2-1 TRBV29-1 TRBD1 CSVGTGPYNEQFF TGCAGCGTGGGGACAGGACCATACAATGAGCAGTTCTTC
. TRBJ2-1 TRBV12-3/TRBV12-4 TRBD2 CASSPLRTSGSNEQFF TGTGCCAGCAGCCCCCTCAGGACTAGCGGGAGCAATGAGCAGTTCTTC
few TRBJ1-5 TRBV14 . CASSQDLDQPQHF TGTGCCAGCAGCCAAGATCTGGATCAGCCCCAGCATTTT
few TRBJ1-5 TRBV6-1 . CASSPWGQGQEPQHF TGTGCCAGCAGTCCCTGGGGCCAGGGTCAGGAGCCCCAGCATTTT
. TRBJ2-2 TRBV5-6 TRBD2 CASSPGLAGQTGELFF TGTGCCAGCAGCCCCGGGCTAGCGGGACAGACCGGGGAGCTGTTTTTT
few TRBJ2-4 TRBV18 TRBD1 CASSPIGQGLYF TGTGCCAGCTCACCGATAGGACAGGGGTTATACTTC
. TRBJ1-2 TRBV6-4 . CASSDSTGYGYTF TGTGCCAGCAGTGACTCGACAGGCTATGGCTACACCTTC
many TRBJ1-2 TRBV7-9 . CASSFSSGGYTF TGTGCCAGCAGCTTTAGCTCTGGGGGCTACACCTTC
few TRBJ2-5 TRBV29-1 TRBD1 CSVVRFSGDSKETQYF TGCAGCGTTGTTAGGTTTTCCGGGGACAGTAAAGAGACCCAGTACTTC
. TRBJ2-1 TRBV7-9 TRBD2 CASSLSGLARVNEQFF TGTGCCAGCAGCTTAAGTGGACTAGCGAGGGTCAATGAGCAGTTCTTC
many TRBJ2-1 TRBV7-2 . CASRPRTSSPGEQFF TGTGCCAGCAGGCCCAGGACTTCTTCCCCTGGTGAGCAGTTCTTC
many TRBJ2-1 TRBV20-1 TRBD1 CSARGTGVNEQFF TGCAGTGCTAGAGGGACAGGGGTCAATGAGCAGTTCTTC
many TRBJ2-1 TRBV20-1 . CSARDLLGGGPNEQFF TGCAGTGCTAGAGATCTCCTGGGTGGTGGCCCCAATGAGCAGTTCTTC
many TRBJ2-7 TRBV28 TRBD2 CASSVLAGLSYEQYF TGTGCCAGCAGTGTACTAGCGGGCCTCTCCTACGAGCAGTACTTC
many TRBJ2-1 TRBV24-1 TRBD2 CATTGLAGVGEQFF TGTGCCACCACAGGACTAGCGGGAGTGGGTGAGCAGTTCTTC
many TRBJ2-3 TRBV10-3 . CAISDRFSTDTQYF TGTGCCATCAGTGACAGGTTTAGCACAGATACGCAGTATTTT
. TRBJ2-7 TRBV20-1 TRBD1 CSANLGQGHEQYF TGCAGTGCTAACCTGGGACAGGGCCACGAGCAGTACTTC
many TRBJ1-6 TRBV28 . CAVAPPDRDNSPLHF TGTGCCGTCGCTCCCCCGGACAGAGATAATTCACCCCTCCACTTT
few TRBJ2-3 TRBV29-1 . CSAGRDVTDTQYF TGCAGCGCGGGGCGGGACGTCACAGATACGCAGTATTTT
many TRBJ2-2 TRBV29-1 . CSVGHSTGELFF TGCAGCGTTGGACATAGCACCGGGGAGCTGTTTTTT
many TRBJ1-6 TRBV7-2 . CASSLGGTGFPLHF TGTGCCAGCAGCTTAGGAGGGACTGGATTCCCCCTCCACTTT
few TRBJ2-2 TRBV12-3/TRBV12-4 . CASSPHANTGELFF TGTGCCAGCAGTCCCCACGCGAACACCGGGGAGCTGTTTTTT
many TRBJ1-5 TRBV6-1 . CASSPRGVYQPQHF TGTGCCAGCAGTCCCCGCGGGGTGTATCAGCCCCAGCATTTT
few TRBJ2-5 TRBV21-1 . CASFPGQGGMETQYF TGTGCCAGTTTCCCGGGACAGGGTGGTATGGAGACCCAGTACTTC
many TRBJ1-1 TRBV29-1 . CSARQELNTEAFF TGCAGCGCCCGACAGGAACTGAACACTGAAGCTTTCTTT
. TRBJ2-1 TRBV20-1 TRBD2 CSAGTSANSYNEQFF TGCAGTGCTGGGACTAGCGCCAATTCCTACAATGAGCAGTTCTTC
many TRBJ2-1 TRBV5-1 . CASSLNAIRGDEQFF TGCGCCAGCAGCTTAAACGCTATAAGGGGGGATGAGCAGTTCTTC
many TRBJ2-1 TRBV28 TRBD2 CASSFRVGLAGHEQFF TGTGCCAGCAGTTTCAGGGTCGGGCTAGCGGGACATGAGCAGTTCTTC
. TRBJ2-1 TRBV11-3 . CASSYGSDEQFF TGTGCCAGCAGCTACGGGAGCGATGAGCAGTTCTTC
. TRBJ2-1 TRBV29-1 TRBD2 CSVEGAGGYNEQFF TGCAGCGTTGAAGGAGCGGGAGGGTACAATGAGCAGTTCTTC
few TRBJ2-3 TRBV7-8 . CASSRGLQPDTQYF TGTGCCAGCAGCCGCGGCTTGCAGCCGGATACGCAGTATTTT
few TRBJ2-2 TRBV20-1 TRBD2 CSARGAGLITGELFF TGCAGTGCTAGGGGAGCGGGGCTTATTACCGGGGAGCTGTTTTTT